The 20 T cell receptor beta chains below were found in one sample sequenced in a study of cytomegalovirus exposure and HLA in healthy donors (dated by TCRdb to about 2017). Libraries were built with the immunoSEQ multiplex PCR assay. A mixture of 60 forward primers for TCR Vbeta segments and 13 reverse primers for TCR Jbeta segments was used in the multiplex PCR. This immuneACCESS table, as held by TCRdb, lists in-frame sequences with V and J called but not all clones. Of the missing ones, under half trace to an unresolved V gene in checked studies; the others have no known cause. The sample contains roughly 190,000 clones, 60% to 85% of them found a single time. Of the sample, around 3.1% falls within the top ten clones. Input material: PBMCs. The receptors were gathered from a female donor in good health and CMV-seronegative.

V usage is TRBV6-1 and J usage is TRBJ2-7; tentatively, D is TRBD2 (6 bases). Trimming shortened V by 8 bases and J by 4 bases, and 15 bases separated the two germline ends. This CDR3 region has 13 residues. In germline, CDR1 is MNHNS, CDR2 SASEGT. The CDR3 DNA follows: TGTGCCAGCGGGGACTGGATGGGGTACGAGCAGTACTTC. Protein product: CASGDWMGYEQYF.

The chain links TRBV30 to TRBJ1-4, with D possibly TRBD1 on 6 matching bases. This CDR3 comprises 17 residues. The germline V gene encodes CDR1 GTSNPN and CDR2 SVGIG (reference sequence). Between the trimmed V and J ends, which lost 2 bases and 0 bases, there was a span of 16 bases. CDR3 loop: CAWSLPDRSTTNEKLFF. In nucleotides, the CDR3 is TGTGCCTGGAGTTTACCAGACAGGAGCACAACTAATGAAAAACTGTTTTTT.

CDR3 protein: CASSPAGEGDTQYF. The CDR3 DNA follows: TGCGCCAGCAGCCCAGCGGGAGAAGGGGATACGCAGTATTTT. The chain couples TRBV10-2 to TRBJ2-3; 8 nucleotides match TRBD2. Germline trimming cut 6 bases from V and 6 bases from J; bases unmatched to any gene: 8. CDR1 and CDR2 from the germline V gene are WSHSY and SAAADI. The CDR3 has 14 amino acids.

The chain carries TRBV5-6 and TRBJ1-5; 12 bases are shared with TRBD1. J lost 6 bases, V lost 4 bases, and 8 bases had no gene match. Germline V gene sequence: CDR1 SGHDT, CDR2 YYEEEE. The CDR3 has 16 amino acids. The chain's CDR3 is CASSRDRGRVVQPQHF. CDR3 nucleotides: TGTGCCAGCAGCCGGGACAGGGGGCGGGTGGTTCAGCCCCAGCATTTT.

V gene TRBV28 combines with J gene TRBJ1-4; TRBD1 aligns across 7 bases. J was trimmed by 5 bases and V by 2 bases; bases with no gene match: 5. Germline V gene lookup returns CDR1 MDHEN and CDR2 SYDVKM. The length of the CDR3 is 15 residues. The CDR3 region is CASSLEDRKNEKLFF. The CDR3 coding sequence is TGTGCCAGCAGTTTAGAGGACAGGAAAAATGAAAAACTGTTTTTT.

V gene TRBV6-5 combines with J gene TRBJ2-7, with TRBD1 matching over 10 bases. Trimming at V came to 0 bases and at J to 6 bases, leaving 8 bases not matched to a gene. Germline-derived CDR1 and CDR2 are MNHEY and SVGAGI. This CDR3 has 16 residues. In DNA form, the CDR3 reads TGTGCCAGCAGTTACTCGAGGACAGGGGGGTCGATCGAGCAGTACTTC. Its protein product is CASSYSRTGGSIEQYF.

Of note for this clone: A junction end diverges from the germline sequence, so it may reflect a read error. V usage is TRBV6-5 and J usage is TRBJ1-2; weak D call: TRBD1 (6 bases). This CDR3 contains 15 residues. CDR1 and CDR2 from the germline V gene are MNHEY and SVGAGI. This chain's CDR3 is CASSREGETNYGHTF. The CDR3 DNA sequence: TGTGCCAGCAGCAGGGAGGGGGAGACTAACTATGGCCACACCTTC.

The rearrangement uses TRBV28 and TRBJ1-2; 10 positions match TRBD1. After removal of 4 bases from V and 7 bases from J, the junction contained 9 bases not matched to a gene. Germline assignment: CDR1 MDHEN and CDR2 SYDVKM. CDR3 size: 15 residues. The CDR3 coding sequence is TGTGCCAGCAGTTGGGGGGACAGGGGCCTGTCTGGCTACACCTTC. This codes for CASSWGDRGLSGYTF.

The chain has TRBV6-1 and TRBJ2-3, with 7 bases matching TRBD2. This CDR3 region has 15 residues. Trimming removed 2 bases from V and 0 bases from J; junction bases left unmatched: 2. Germline V lookup: CDR1 MNHNS, CDR2 SASEGT. The CDR3 reads CASSETGGSTDTQYF. The CDR3 nucleotides read TGTGCCAGCAGTGAAACGGGAGGTAGCACAGATACGCAGTATTTT.

The rearrangement joins TRBV7-9 to TRBJ2-7; D possibly corresponds to TRBD2 (6 bases). This CDR3 is built from 14 residues. V lost 4 bases, J lost 2 bases, and 12 bases lay in between. CDR1 and CDR2 (germline): SEHNR, FQNEAQ (reference sequence). For the CDR3, the DNA is TGTGCCAGCAGCTCCCGGGGGAGTCCCTACGAGCAGTACTTC. This translates into CASSSRGSPYEQYF.

The rearrangement uses TRBV28 and TRBJ1-1; D unresolved. CDR1 MDHEN and CDR2 SYDVKM come from the germline V gene. This CDR3 has 14 amino acids. The V end lost 3 bases, the J end lost 1 base, and 9 bases lay between the germline ends. The CDR3 region has the DNA TGTGCCAGCAGTTTTCGCAGACAGAACACTGAAGCTTTCTTT. It is translated as CASSFRRQNTEAFF.

The chain recombines TRBV27 with TRBJ2-3; 11 positions agree with TRBD2. Germline trimming cut 3 bases from V and 2 bases from J; bases unmatched to any gene: 4. CDR3 length: 16 residues. Germline CDR1 reads MNHEY; CDR2 reads SMNVEV (reference sequence). The CDR3 sequence: CASSFGLAGLTDTQYF. In DNA, the CDR3 is TGTGCCAGCAGTTTCGGACTAGCGGGCCTCACAGATACGCAGTATTTT.

The V and J genes are TRBV5-6 and TRBJ1-2; possible D gene TRBD1, 5 bases. V dropped 4 bases and J dropped 8 bases, with 15 bases sitting between them. There are 13 residues in the CDR3. Germline V gene sequence: CDR1 SGHDT, CDR2 YYEEEE. The CDR3 region is CASSLGEVGGYTF. CDR3 DNA sequence: TGTGCCAGCAGCCTAGGGGAGGTGGGCGGCTACACCTTC.

This clone was recorded only once. The chain couples TRBV6-1 to TRBJ2-5, with 8 bases matching TRBD2. The V gene end was trimmed by 5 bases and the J gene end by 5 bases; junction bases not matched to a gene: 10. The CDR3 is 15 amino acids. Germline V gene data show CDR1 as MNHNS and CDR2 as SASEGT. The CDR3 DNA reads as TGTGCCAGCAGTCCTCGGGGGGGTGGCCGGGAGACCCAGTACTTC. Residues: CASSPRGGGRETQYF.

As concerns this clone: Germline is not matched at one junction end, which may reflect a read error. The rearrangement links TRBV6-5 to TRBJ2-3; 8 bases are shared with TRBD1. CDR3 length equals 14 residues. Germline loops: CDR1 MNHEY, CDR2 SVGAGI. The CDR3 nucleotides are TGTGCCAGCACGAGTCGGGACGGGACAGGTACGCAGTATTTT. Protein: CASTSRDGTGTQYF.

With regard to this clone: A junction boundary mismatches the germline segment, possibly from a read error. The rearrangement links TRBV7-7 to TRBJ2-1; the match to TRBD2 covers 15 bases. Germline loops: CDR1 SSHAT, CDR2 FNYEAQ (reference sequence). This CDR3 spans 15 amino acids. The DNA for the CDR3 is TGTGCTAGCAGCTTGGGGACTAGCGGGAGGAATGAGCAGTTCTTC. It is translated as CASSLGTSGRNEQFF.

The rearrangement joins TRBV7-7 to TRBJ2-2, with 9 bases matching TRBD1. The CDR3 has 17 residues. The germline V gene has CDR1 SSHAT and CDR2 FNYEAQ (reference sequence). The J segment lost 1 base and the V segment lost 5 bases, leaving 8 bases of the junction unmatched. The CDR3 sequence: CASSDLLGQGNTGELFF. In DNA form, the CDR3 reads TGTGCCAGCAGCGACCTTCTGGGACAGGGGAACACCGGGGAGCTGTTTTTT.

The J gene is TRBJ1-2, the V gene TRBV30; TRBD1 aligns across 7 bases. Looked up from germline, CDR1 is GTSNPN and CDR2 is SVGIG (reference sequence). CDR3 size: 14 residues. V gave up 2 bases and J gave up 5 bases; unmatched junction bases: 8. The CDR3 DNA reads as TGTGCCTGGAGTAGTGGGGGACAGATTTATGGCTACACCTTC. This sequence encodes CAWSSGGQIYGYTF.

This sequence joins TRBV28 and TRBJ2-7; perhaps TRBD1 as D (5 bases). The CDR3 has 15 amino acids. Germline V gives CDR1 MDHEN, CDR2 SYDVKM. Trimming shortened V by 4 bases and J by 1 base, and 14 bases separated the two germline ends. CDR3 sequence: CASSSQTVVSYEQYF. As DNA, the CDR3 is TGTGCCAGCAGTTCCCAGACAGTCGTATCCTACGAGCAGTACTTC.

The chain is built from TRBV7-9 and TRBJ2-3; TRBD2 aligns across 11 bases. This CDR3 is 14 amino acids long. Germline V gene sequence: CDR1 SEHNR, CDR2 FQNEAQ (reference sequence). With 3 bases clipped from V and 4 bases from J, the junction kept 0 bases outside the gene matches. The CDR3 DNA sequence: TGTGCCAGCAGCTTTAGCGGGGGGGCAGATACGCAGTATTTT. Amino acids: CASSFSGGADTQYF.